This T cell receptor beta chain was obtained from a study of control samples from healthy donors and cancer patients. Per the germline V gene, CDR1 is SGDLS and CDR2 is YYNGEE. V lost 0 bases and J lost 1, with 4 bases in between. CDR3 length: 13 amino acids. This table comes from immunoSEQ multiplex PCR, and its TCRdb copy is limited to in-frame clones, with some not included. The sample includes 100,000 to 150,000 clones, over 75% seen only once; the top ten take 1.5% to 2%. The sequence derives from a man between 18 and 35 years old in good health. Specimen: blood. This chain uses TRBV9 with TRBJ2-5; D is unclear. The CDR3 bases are TGTGCCAGCAGCGTAGGGGCCCAAGAGACCCAGTACTTC. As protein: CASSVGAQETQYF.